This T cell receptor beta chain was retrieved from a study of blood T cell repertoires in COVID-19. Clones were sequenced by immunoSEQ multiplex PCR, and TCRdb holds only the in-frame ones, with some missing. Of roughly 150,000 clones in the sample, around 85% were seen once. The V segment lost 4 bases and the J segment 0 bases; nucleotides outside the gene matches: 6. Germline assignment: CDR1 MNHEY and CDR2 SVGAGI. This CDR3 is 15 amino acids long. The chain uses TRBV6-5 and TRBJ2-7; 7 bases are a match to TRBD1. Sequenced sample: peripheral blood. The sequence came from an elderly woman with COVID-19, enrolled during active disease. CDR3 DNA sequence: TGTGCCAGCAGTTCCCGACAGGGTAGCTCCTACGAGCAGTACTTC. Amino acid sequence: CASSSRQGSSYEQYF.